Following are 13 T cell receptor beta chains from one sample sequenced in a study of shared clonotypes between healthy human individuals. Profiling relied on immunoSEQ multiplex PCR, and the TCRdb table lists in-frame clones only, not all of them. The data show 1,100,000 or so clones, roughly 74% seen once. Sequenced sample: memory CD4+ T cells from PBMCs. Subset denoted: CD45RA-negative fraction. The origin of the receptors is a man in his late teens or twenties in good health. Some clones in this sample may be carry-over from other donors' samples.

This clone was recorded only once. The chain joins TRBV30 to TRBJ2-7, with D tentatively TRBD1 (5 bases). The V gene lost 0 bases and the J gene lost 3 bases, with 9 bases spanning the gap. The CDR3 length is 13 residues. Germline V gives CDR1 GTSNPN, CDR2 SVGIG (reference sequence). CDR3 sequence: CAWSVQAVYEQYF. The CDR3 DNA sequence: TGTGCCTGGAGTGTACAGGCAGTCTACGAGCAGTACTTC.

This clone was detected ten times or more. The J gene is TRBJ2-5, the V gene TRBV30; D is possibly TRBD1 or TRBD2 (5 bases each). Trimming left V 2 bases short and J 10 bases short, with 14 bases between. Looked up from germline, CDR1 is GTSNPN and CDR2 is SVGIG (reference sequence). The CDR3 totals 12 residues. The CDR3 protein is CAWSRRPRGQYF. The CDR3 coding sequence is TGTGCCTGGAGTAGGAGGCCTAGGGGCCAGTACTTC.

A note on this clone: In the same sample, other DNA sequences code for this CDR3. The genes are TRBV5-6 and TRBJ2-3, with D unclear. Trimming removed 0 bases at V and 4 bases at J, with 6 bases between. From germline, CDR1 is SGHDT and CDR2 YYEEEE. The CDR3 runs to 13 residues. CDR3 loop: CASSLDPPDTQYF. CDR3 in DNA: TGTGCCAGCAGCTTGGATCCCCCAGATACGCAGTATTTT.

This clone occurred many times. The CDR3 DNA sequence: TGTGCCAGCAGCTTCACGGAGCTCTCTGGAAACACCATATATTTT. Its translation is CASSFTELSGNTIYF. The chain links TRBV7-2 to TRBJ1-3, with D unclear. Trimming removed 3 bases at V and 0 bases at J, with 9 bases between. Germline CDR1 SGHTA, CDR2 FQGNSA. This CDR3 has 15 residues.

The genes are TRBV6-1 and TRBJ1-5; D is possibly TRBD1 (6 bases). The V and J ends lost 4 bases and 0 bases respectively, with 16 bases between them. Germline loops: CDR1 MNHNS, CDR2 SASEGT. The CDR3 runs to 17 residues. CDR3 nucleotide sequence: TGTGCCAGCAGTGTAAACAGGGAGTTGTTTAGCAATCAGCCCCAGCATTTT. Encoded protein: CASSVNRELFSNQPQHF.

V and J are TRBV5-1 and TRBJ2-3, with a possible D match to TRBD2 (6 bases). Germline V gene sequence: CDR1 SGHRS, CDR2 YFSETQ. V lost 6 bases and J 5 bases, leaving 13 bases between the germline ends. The CDR3 contains 13 residues. The CDR3 region is CASKETGGDTQYF. CDR3 sequence (DNA): TGCGCCAGCAAGGAAACCGGGGGAGATACGCAGTATTTT.

The CDR3 region is CASSWLDPGETQYF. DNA for the CDR3: TGCGCCAGCAGCTGGCTCGATCCAGGGGAGACCCAGTACTTC. This rearrangement joins TRBV5-1 to TRBJ2-5; tentative D call: TRBD1 (5 bases). The length of the CDR3 is 14 residues. Germline V CDR1 and CDR2: SGHRS, YFSETQ. Trimming took off 3 bases at V and 5 bases at J, with 14 bases between the two ends. The entire variable domain, with the rest obtained from reference TRBV5-1 and TRBJ2-5, is as follows: KAGVTQTPRYLIKTRGQQVTLSCSPISGHRSVSWYQQTPGQGLQFLFEYFSETQRNKGNFPGRFSGRQFSNSRSEMNVSTLELGDSALYLCASSWLDPGETQYFGPGTRLLVL.

The chain combines TRBV5-1 with TRBJ2-1, with 13 bases lining up with TRBD2. The CDR3 extends over 16 amino acids. The germline V gene encodes CDR1 SGHRS and CDR2 YFSETQ. V dropped 4 bases and J dropped 10; count of bases not matched to a gene: 11. The CDR3 region has the DNA TGCGCCAGCAGCCTCGGGACTAGCGGGGCGCTGGGCGAGCAGTTCTTC. Its protein is CASSLGTSGALGEQFF.

The V and J genes are TRBV11-1 and TRBJ2-7; D ambiguous. Germline V gene lookup returns CDR1 SGHAT and CDR2 FQDESV (reference sequence). CDR3 size: 14 residues. Trimming left V 1 base short and J 0 bases short, with 7 bases between. This chain's CDR3 is CASSLGAASYEQYF. In nucleotides, the CDR3 is TGTGCCAGCAGCTTAGGGGCAGCCTCCTACGAGCAGTACTTC.

This chain links TRBV5-1 with TRBJ2-1; D gene uncertain. This CDR3 is built from 13 residues. Trimming left V 3 bases short and J 4 bases short, with 8 bases between. Germline V CDR1 and CDR2: SGHRS, YFSETQ. For the CDR3, the DNA is TGCGCCAGCAGCTACGGACGATACAATGAGCAGTTCTTC. Protein sequence: CASSYGRYNEQFF. Full variable domain (rest looked up from reference TRBV5-1 and TRBJ2-1): KAGVTQTPRYLIKTRGQQVTLSCSPISGHRSVSWYQQTPGQGLQFLFEYFSETQRNKGNFPGRFSGRQFSNSRSEMNVSTLELGDSALYLCASSYGRYNEQFFGPGTRLTVL.

This clone was counted many times. Different DNA sequences within this sample yield the same CDR3. V is TRBV19 and J is TRBJ2-7; possible D gene TRBD1, 6 bases. The CDR3 covers 13 residues. Germline V CDR1 and CDR2: LNHDA, SQIVND (reference sequence). V lost 6 bases to trimming and J lost 7 bases, with 16 bases between them. CDR3 sequence: CASSPDRLREQYF. CDR3 sequence (DNA): TGTGCCAGTAGCCCAGACAGGCTTAGGGAGCAGTACTTC. Drawing the rest from reference TRBV19 and TRBJ2-7, the complete variable domain is DGGITQSPKYLFRKEGQNVTLSCEQNLNHDAMYWYRQDPGQGLRLIYYSQIVNDFQKGDIAEGYSVSREKKESFPLTVTSAQKNPTAFYLCASSPDRLREQYFGPGTRLTVT.

DNA for the CDR3: TGCGCCAGCAGCCAAGATCGGGCAAATCAGCCCCAGCATTTT. Encoded protein: CASSQDRANQPQHF. The chain couples TRBV4-1 to TRBJ1-5; D uncertain. V lost 0 bases to trimming and J lost 4 bases, with 7 bases between them. CDR1 is MGHRA, CDR2 YSYEKL, per germline. The CDR3 extends over 14 amino acids.

V gene TRBV7-2 combines with J gene TRBJ2-4; perhaps TRBD2 as D (5 bases). CDR1 is SGHTA and CDR2 is FQGNSA in the germline V gene. The CDR3 contains 14 residues. With 5 bases removed from V and 8 bases from J, the gap between germline ends came to 16 bases. The CDR3 sequence is CASSPLSAGDIQYF. DNA for the CDR3: TGTGCCAGCAGCCCCCTCAGTGCCGGGGACATTCAGTACTTC.